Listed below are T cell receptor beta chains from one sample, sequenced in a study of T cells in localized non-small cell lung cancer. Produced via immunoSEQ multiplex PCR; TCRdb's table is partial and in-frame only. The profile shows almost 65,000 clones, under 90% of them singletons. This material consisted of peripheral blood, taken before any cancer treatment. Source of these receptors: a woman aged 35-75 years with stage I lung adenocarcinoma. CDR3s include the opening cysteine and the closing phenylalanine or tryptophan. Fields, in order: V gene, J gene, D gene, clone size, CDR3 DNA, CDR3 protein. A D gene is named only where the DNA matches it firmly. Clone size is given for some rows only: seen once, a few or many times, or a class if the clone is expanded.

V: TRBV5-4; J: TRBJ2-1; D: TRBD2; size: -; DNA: TGTGCCAGCAGCTTGGTAAGCGGGAGGGGAGGGTACTACAATGAGCAGTTCTTC; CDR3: CASSLVSGRGGYYNEQFF
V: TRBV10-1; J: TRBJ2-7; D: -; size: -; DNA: TGCGCCAGAAGTGGAGCCGGGGGAAGCTCCTACGAGCAGTACTTC; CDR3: CARSGAGGSSYEQYF
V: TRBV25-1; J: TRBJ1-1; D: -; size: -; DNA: TGTGCCAGCAGTGAATCCCAGACAGAGAACACTGAAGCTTTCTTT; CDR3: CASSESQTENTEAFF
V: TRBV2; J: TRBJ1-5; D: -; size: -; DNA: TGTGCCAGCAGTGAAATGGGACATAGCAATCAGCCCCAGCATTTT; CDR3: CASSEMGHSNQPQHF
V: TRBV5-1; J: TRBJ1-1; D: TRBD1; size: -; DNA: TGCGCCAGCAGCTTGGGAGACAGGGTCACTGAAGCTTTCTTT; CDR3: CASSLGDRVTEAFF
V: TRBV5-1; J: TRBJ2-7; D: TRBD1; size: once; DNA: TGCGCCAGCAGCTTCCTTACCGGGACAGAGACCTACGAGCAGTACTTC; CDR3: CASSFLTGTETYEQYF
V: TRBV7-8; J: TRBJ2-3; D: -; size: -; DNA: TGTGCCAGCAGCTTCACCGGGGCAGATACGCAGTATTTT; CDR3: CASSFTGADTQYF
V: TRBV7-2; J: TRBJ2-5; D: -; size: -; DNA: TGTGCCAGCAGCCCCCCCCCGCTGGGAGAGACCCAGTACTTC; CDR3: CASSPPPLGETQYF
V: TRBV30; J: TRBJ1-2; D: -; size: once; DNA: TGTGCCTGGAGTGTACCGGACGCTGGGGCCCATGGCTACACCTTC; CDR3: CAWSVPDAGAHGYTF
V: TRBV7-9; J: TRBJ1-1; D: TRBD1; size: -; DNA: TGTGCCACCTCCAGCTCAGCTATTTCAGGGGGTCTCGCTGAAGCTTTCTTT; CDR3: CATSSSAISGGLAEAFF
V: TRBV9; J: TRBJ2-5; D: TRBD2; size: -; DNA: TGTGCCAGCAGCGTTACGGAGCGGGGGGCCCAGTACTTC; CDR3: CASSVTERGAQYF
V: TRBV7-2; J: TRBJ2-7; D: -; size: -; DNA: TGTGCCAGCAGCTTAAACAGGGATCTTCCCCCCTACGAGCAGTACTTC; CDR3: CASSLNRDLPPYEQYF
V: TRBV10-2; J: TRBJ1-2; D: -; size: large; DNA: TGCGCCAGCAGTGAACTCAGCACTACTAACTATGGCTACACCTTC; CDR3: CASSELSTTNYGYTF
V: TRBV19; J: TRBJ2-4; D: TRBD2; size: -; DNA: TGTGCCAGTACCCCGGGGGGGAGAGCCAAAAACATTCAGTACTTC; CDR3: CASTPGGRAKNIQYF
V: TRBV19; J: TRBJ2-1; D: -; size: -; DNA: TGTGCCAGTAGTTGGGGGAAAGGATTTGACAATGAGCAGTTCTTC; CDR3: CASSWGKGFDNEQFF
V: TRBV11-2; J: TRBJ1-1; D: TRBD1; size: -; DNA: TGTGCCAGCAGCTTAACCCCCCTCGGTACAGGGGACACTGAAGCTTTCTTT; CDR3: CASSLTPLGTGDTEAFF
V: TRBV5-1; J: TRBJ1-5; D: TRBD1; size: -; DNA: TGCGCCAGCAGCTGGGGGAAGGGGAAAAGACAGGGTTACTACAATCAGCCCCAGCATTTT; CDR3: CASSWGKGKRQGYYNQPQHF
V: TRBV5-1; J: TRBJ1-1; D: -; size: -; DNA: TGCGCCAGCAGCTCCCAGGGTCACACTGAAGCTTTCTTT; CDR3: CASSSQGHTEAFF
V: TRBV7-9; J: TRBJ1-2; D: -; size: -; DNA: TGTGCCAGCAGCTCCTCGAACACAGGGATCGGCTATGGCTACACCTTC; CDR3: CASSSSNTGIGYGYTF
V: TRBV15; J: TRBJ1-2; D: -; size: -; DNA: TGTGCCACCAGCAGAGACCGGACCTTTTTAGGGGGCTACACCTTC; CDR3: CATSRDRTFLGGYTF
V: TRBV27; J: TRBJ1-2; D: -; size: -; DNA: TGTGCCAGCAGTTCCCTCCCCAGGGGCTTTGGCTATGGCTACACCTTC; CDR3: CASSSLPRGFGYGYTF
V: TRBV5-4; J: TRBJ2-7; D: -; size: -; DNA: TGTGCCAGCAGCTTGGGGGGGCCCATGGGGAAGTACGAGCAGTACTTC; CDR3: CASSLGGPMGKYEQYF
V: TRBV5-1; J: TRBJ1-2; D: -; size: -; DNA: TGCGCCAGCAGCTTGTCGTCAGGGTCAGGGTATGGCTACACCTTC; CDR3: CASSLSSGSGYGYTF
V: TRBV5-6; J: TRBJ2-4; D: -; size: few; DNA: TGTGCCAGCAGCTTGGAAGCGGCCCGGTCGTTAAGAATTCAGTACTTC; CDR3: CASSLEAARSLRIQYF
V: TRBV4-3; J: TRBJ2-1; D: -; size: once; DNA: TGCGCCAGCAGCCAAGATGGGACACCCTACAATGAGCAGTTCTTC; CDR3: CASSQDGTPYNEQFF
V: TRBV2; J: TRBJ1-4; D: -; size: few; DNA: TGTGCCAGCATTCAGGGAGCACCACTTAATGAAAAACTGTTTTTT; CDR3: CASIQGAPLNEKLFF
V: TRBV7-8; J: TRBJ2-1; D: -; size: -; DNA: TGTGCCAGCAGCCTCGGATCCGATTACAATGAGCAGTTCTTC; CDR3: CASSLGSDYNEQFF
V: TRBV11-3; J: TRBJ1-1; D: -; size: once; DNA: TGTGCCAGCAGCCCCAGGCAGAACACTGAAGCTTTCTTT; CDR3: CASSPRQNTEAFF
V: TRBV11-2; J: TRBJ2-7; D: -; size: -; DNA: TGTGCCAGCAGCCGCGACAGACTGACCACCTACGAGCAGTACTTC; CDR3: CASSRDRLTTYEQYF
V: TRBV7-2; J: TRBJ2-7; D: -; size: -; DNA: TGTGCCAGCAGCTTCATCCCCACCTACGAGCAGTACTTC; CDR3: CASSFIPTYEQYF
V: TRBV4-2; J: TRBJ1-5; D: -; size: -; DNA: TGTGCCAGCAGCCAAGAGGGTAGGGTGGGGCAGCCCCAGCATTTT; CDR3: CASSQEGRVGQPQHF
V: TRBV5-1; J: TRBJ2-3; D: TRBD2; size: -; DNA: TGCGCCAGCAGCTTAACCCGGGGGGGGACTGACACAGATACGCAGTATTTT; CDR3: CASSLTRGGTDTDTQYF
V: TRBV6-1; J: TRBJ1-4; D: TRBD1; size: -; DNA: TGTGCCAGCAACCTGGACAGGGGAGATGAAAAACTGTTTTTT; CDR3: CASNLDRGDEKLFF
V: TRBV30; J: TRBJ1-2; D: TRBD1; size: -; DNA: TGTGCCTGGAAGAAGGGACAGAGTACGGACTATGGCTACACCTTC; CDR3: CAWKKGQSTDYGYTF
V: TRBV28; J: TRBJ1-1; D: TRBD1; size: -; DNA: TGTGCCAGCAGTCCACCGGGACAGGGGGCAGATGAAGCTTTCTTT; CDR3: CASSPPGQGADEAFF
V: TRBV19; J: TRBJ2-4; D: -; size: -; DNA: TGTGCCACCTCCAACAGGGTTGGCATTCAGTACTTC; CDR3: CATSNRVGIQYF
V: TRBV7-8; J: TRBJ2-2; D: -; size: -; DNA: TGTGCCAGCAGCTTAGGGGCCGGGGAGCTGTTTTTT; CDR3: CASSLGAGELFF
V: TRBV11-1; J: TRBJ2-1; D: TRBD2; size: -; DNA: TGTGCCAGCAGCCTCGGACTAGCTGGCGATGAGCAGTTCTTC; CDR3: CASSLGLAGDEQFF
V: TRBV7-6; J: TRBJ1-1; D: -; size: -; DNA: TGTGCCAGCAGCTTAGCGGCCTTAAATTATGGGGCGAACACTGAAGCTTTCTTT; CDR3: CASSLAALNYGANTEAFF
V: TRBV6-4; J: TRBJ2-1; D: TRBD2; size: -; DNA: TGTGCCAGCAATTGGACTAGCGGGAGGTCCGACACGGTTGAGCAGTTCTTC; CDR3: CASNWTSGRSDTVEQFF
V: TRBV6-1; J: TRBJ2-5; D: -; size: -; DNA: TGTGCCTTGGGTCGTAGACAAGAGACCCAGTACTTC; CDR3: CALGRRQETQYF
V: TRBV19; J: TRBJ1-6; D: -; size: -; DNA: TGTGCCAGTAGTTTTAGCTCCTATAATTCACCCCTCCACTTT; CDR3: CASSFSSYNSPLHF
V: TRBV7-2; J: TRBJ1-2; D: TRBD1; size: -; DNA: TGTGCCAGCAGCCGAAGTGGCTCGGGACAGCGTGGGGGGAGCTACACCTTC; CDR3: CASSRSGSGQRGGSYTF
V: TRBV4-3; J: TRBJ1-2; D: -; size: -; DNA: TGCGCCAGCAGCCAAGATAAGGACAGCTATGGCTACACCTTC; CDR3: CASSQDKDSYGYTF
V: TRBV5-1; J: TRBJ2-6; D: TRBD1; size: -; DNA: TGCGCCAGCAGCTTGACAGGGGGCTCCGGTGGGGCCAACGTCCTGACTTTC; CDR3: CASSLTGGSGGANVLTF
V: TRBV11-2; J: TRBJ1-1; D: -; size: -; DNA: TGTGCCAGCAGCTTATGGGCTGGGGGCACTGAAGCTTTCTTT; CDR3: CASSLWAGGTEAFF
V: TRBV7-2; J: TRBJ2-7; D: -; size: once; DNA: TGTGCCAGCAGCTTAGGGTCGGAGGGGCAGTACTTC; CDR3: CASSLGSEGQYF
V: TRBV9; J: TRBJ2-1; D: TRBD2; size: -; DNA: TGTGCCAGCAGCGTAGTCCTAGCGGGCTACAATGAGCAGTTCTTC; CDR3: CASSVVLAGYNEQFF
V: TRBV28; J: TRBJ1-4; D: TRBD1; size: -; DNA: TGTGCCAGCAGTTTATGGGGGACAGGGAATGAAAAACTGTTTTTT; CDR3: CASSLWGTGNEKLFF
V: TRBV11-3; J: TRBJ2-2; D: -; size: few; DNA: TGTGCCAGCAGCGTAGGGGGGAGCACCGGGGAGCTGTTTTTT; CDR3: CASSVGGSTGELFF
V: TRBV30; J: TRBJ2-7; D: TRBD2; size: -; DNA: TGTGCCTGTCCGTTGGGCTTTGCGGGGGACGAGCAGTACTTC; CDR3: CACPLGFAGDEQYF
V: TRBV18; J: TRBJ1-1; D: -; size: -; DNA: TGTGCCAGCTCGACCACGAGGGTCGGGAACACTGAAGCTTTCTTT; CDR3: CASSTTRVGNTEAFF
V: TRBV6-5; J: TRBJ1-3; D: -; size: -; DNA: TGTGCCACCTCCGGAGGCCACTCTGGAAACACCATATATTTT; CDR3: CATSGGHSGNTIYF
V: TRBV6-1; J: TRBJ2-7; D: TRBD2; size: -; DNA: TGTGCCAGCAGTTCGGGACTAGCGGGACCCTACGAGCAGTACTTC; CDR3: CASSSGLAGPYEQYF
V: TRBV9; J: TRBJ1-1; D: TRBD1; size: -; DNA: TGTGCCAGCAGCCCCCCCGGGACAGGGGCCTCGAGAGCTTTCTTT; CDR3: CASSPPGTGASRAFF
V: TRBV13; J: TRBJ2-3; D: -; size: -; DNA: TGTGCCAGCAGCTTATCAGGGGATACGCAGTATTTT; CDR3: CASSLSGDTQYF
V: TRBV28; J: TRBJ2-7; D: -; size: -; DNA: TGTGCCAGCAGCTTAGGGGCGCTAGGAACGAACGAGCAGTACTTC; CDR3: CASSLGALGTNEQYF
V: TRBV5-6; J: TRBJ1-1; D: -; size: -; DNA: TGTGCCAGCAGTGTTAGCACTGAAGCTTTCTTT; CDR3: CASSVSTEAFF
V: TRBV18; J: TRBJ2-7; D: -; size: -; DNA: TGTGCCAGCTCACCAAATATCCACGAGCAGTACTTC; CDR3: CASSPNIHEQYF
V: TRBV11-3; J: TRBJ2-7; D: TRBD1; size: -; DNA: TGTGCCAGCAGCCCCGGACAGGGAAGCGGACGGGCCTACGAGCAGTACTTC; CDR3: CASSPGQGSGRAYEQYF